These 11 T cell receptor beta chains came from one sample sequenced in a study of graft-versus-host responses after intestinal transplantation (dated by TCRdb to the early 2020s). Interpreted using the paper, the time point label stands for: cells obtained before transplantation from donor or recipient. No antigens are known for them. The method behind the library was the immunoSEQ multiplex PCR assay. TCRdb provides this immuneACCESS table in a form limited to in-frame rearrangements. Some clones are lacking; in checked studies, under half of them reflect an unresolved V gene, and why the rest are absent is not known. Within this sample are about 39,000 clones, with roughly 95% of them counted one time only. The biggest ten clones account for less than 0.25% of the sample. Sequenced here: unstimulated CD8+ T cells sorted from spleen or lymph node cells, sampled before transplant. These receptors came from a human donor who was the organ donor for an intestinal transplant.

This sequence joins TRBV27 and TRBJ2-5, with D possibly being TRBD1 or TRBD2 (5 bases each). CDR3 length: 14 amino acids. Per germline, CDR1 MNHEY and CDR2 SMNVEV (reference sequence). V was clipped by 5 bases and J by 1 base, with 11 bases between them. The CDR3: CASSPLGVQETQYF. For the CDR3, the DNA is TGTGCCAGCAGTCCCCTGGGGGTCCAAGAGACCCAGTACTTC.

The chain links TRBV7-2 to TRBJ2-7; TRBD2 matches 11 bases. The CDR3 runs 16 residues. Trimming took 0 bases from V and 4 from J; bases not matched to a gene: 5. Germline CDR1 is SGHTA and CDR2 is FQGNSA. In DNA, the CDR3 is TGTGCCAGCAGCTTAGCGCTAGCGGGGGGATCATACGAGCAGTACTTC. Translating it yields CASSLALAGGSYEQYF. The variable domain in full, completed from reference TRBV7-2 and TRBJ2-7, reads GAGVSQSPSNKVTEKGKDVELRCDPISGHTALYWYRQSLGQGLEFLIYFQGNSAPDKSGLPSDRFSAERTGGSVSTLTIQRTQQEDSAVYLCASSLALAGGSYEQYFGPGTRLTVT.

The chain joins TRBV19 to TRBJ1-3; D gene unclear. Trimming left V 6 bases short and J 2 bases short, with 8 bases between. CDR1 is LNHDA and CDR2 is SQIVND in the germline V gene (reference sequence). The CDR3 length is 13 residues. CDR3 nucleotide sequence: TGTGCCAGTAGCGGGTATCCTGGAAACACCATATATTTT. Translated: CASSGYPGNTIYF.

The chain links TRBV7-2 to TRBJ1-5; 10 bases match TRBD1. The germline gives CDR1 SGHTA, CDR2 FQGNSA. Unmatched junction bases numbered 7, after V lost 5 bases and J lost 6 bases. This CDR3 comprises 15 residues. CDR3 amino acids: CASSPRQGAIQPQHF. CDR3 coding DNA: TGTGCCAGCAGCCCCAGACAGGGGGCCATTCAGCCCCAGCATTTT. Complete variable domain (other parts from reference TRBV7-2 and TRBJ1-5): GAGVSQSPSNKVTEKGKDVELRCDPISGHTALYWYRQSLGQGLEFLIYFQGNSAPDKSGLPSDRFSAERTGGSVSTLTIQRTQQEDSAVYLCASSPRQGAIQPQHFGDGTRLSIL.

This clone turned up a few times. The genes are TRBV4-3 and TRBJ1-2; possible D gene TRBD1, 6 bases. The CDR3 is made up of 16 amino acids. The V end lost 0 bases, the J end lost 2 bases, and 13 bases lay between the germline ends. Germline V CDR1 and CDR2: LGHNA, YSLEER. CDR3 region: CASSQDIPQGNYGYTF. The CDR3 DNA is TGCGCCAGCAGCCAAGATATCCCGCAGGGGAACTATGGCTACACCTTC.

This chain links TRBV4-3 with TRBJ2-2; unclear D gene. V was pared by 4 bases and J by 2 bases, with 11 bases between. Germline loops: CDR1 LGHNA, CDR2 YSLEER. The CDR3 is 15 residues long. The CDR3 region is CASSLKRRNTGELFF. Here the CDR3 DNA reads TGCGCCAGCAGCCTAAAAAGGCGCAACACCGGGGAGCTGTTTTTT.

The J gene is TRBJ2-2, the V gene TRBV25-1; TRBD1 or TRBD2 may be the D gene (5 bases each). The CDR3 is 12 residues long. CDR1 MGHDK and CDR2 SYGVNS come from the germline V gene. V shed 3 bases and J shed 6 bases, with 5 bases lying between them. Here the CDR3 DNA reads TGTGCCAGCAGTGAGGGGGCCGGGGAGCTGTTTTTT. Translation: CASSEGAGELFF.

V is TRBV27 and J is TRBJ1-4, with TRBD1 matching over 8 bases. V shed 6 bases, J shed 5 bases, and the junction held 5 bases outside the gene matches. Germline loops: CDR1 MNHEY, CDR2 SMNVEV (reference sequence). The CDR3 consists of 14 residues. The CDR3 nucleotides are TGTGCCAGCAGAAGACAGGGGATGAATGAAAAACTGTTTTTT. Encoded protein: CASRRQGMNEKLFF.

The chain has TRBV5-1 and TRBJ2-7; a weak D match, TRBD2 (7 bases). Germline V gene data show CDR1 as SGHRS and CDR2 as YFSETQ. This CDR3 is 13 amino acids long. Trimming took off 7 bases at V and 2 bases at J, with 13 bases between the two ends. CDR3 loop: CASGGGQTYEQYF. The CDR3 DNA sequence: TGCGCCAGCGGGGGGGGGCAAACCTACGAGCAGTACTTC.

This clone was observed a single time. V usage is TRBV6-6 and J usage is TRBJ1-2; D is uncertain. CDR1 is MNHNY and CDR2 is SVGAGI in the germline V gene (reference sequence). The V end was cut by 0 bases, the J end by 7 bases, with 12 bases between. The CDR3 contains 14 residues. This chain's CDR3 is CASSYSEGAGGYTF. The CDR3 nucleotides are TGTGCCAGCAGTTACTCTGAGGGCGCGGGTGGCTACACCTTC.

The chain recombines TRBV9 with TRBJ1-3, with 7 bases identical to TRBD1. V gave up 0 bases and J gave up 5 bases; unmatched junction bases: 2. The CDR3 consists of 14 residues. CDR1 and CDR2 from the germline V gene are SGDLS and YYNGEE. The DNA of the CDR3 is TGTGCCAGCAGCGTAGGGGACAGTAGAAACACCATATATTTT. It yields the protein CASSVGDSRNTIYF.